The 28 T cell receptor beta chains below all came from one sample that was sequenced in a study of CD8+ T cells in alopecia areata. The sequencing template was cDNA reverse transcribed from extracted RNA. Using immunoSEQ multiplex PCR, the repertoire was profiled, and TCRdb retains in-frame clones only, with some absent. The repertoire holds tens of thousands of clones, with just over 50% as singletons. The sample taken for sequencing was NKG2D-high CD8+ T cells sorted from blood. Receptor source: a human donor with alopecia areata.

The sample holds a few counts of this clone. The V gene is TRBV2, the J gene TRBJ2-1; no definite D call. The CDR3 length is 12 residues. Trimming left V 3 bases short and J 12 bases short, with 12 bases between. Germline lookup yields CDR1 SNHLY and CDR2 FYNNEI. CDR3 region: CASSEGHPTQFF. For the CDR3, the DNA is TGTGCCAGCAGTGAGGGTCATCCTACGCAGTTCTTC.

The table lists this clone with a few counts. J is TRBJ2-2 and V is TRBV5-1; D is unclear. CDR1 is SGHRS and CDR2 is YFSETQ in the germline V gene. The CDR3 contains 13 residues. V was pared by 1 base and J by 6 bases, with 7 bases between. This chain's CDR3 is CASSLSSPGELFF. The CDR3 coding sequence is TGCGCCAGCAGCTTGAGCTCCCCCGGGGAGCTGTTTTTT.

By sample share, this clone is medium-sized (0.01 to 0.1%). The chain is built from TRBV4-1 and TRBJ1-6, with D uncertain. Between the trimmed V and J ends, which lost 0 bases and 0 bases, there was a span of 12 bases. The CDR3 sequence is 18 residues long. Germline lookup yields CDR1 MGHRA and CDR2 YSYEKL. The CDR3 DNA is TGCGCCAGCAGCCAAGATCGGGCCGTTAGCTCCTATAATTCACCCCTCCACTTT. Encoded protein: CASSQDRAVSSYNSPLHF.

This chain's CDR3 is CASRDYSYEQYF. CDR3 in DNA: TGTGCCAGCCGGGACTACTCCTACGAGCAGTACTTC. The rearrangement links TRBV27 to TRBJ2-7; 7 bases agree with TRBD2. The CDR3 totals 12 residues. Per germline, CDR1 MNHEY and CDR2 SMNVEV (reference sequence). The V segment lost 8 bases and the J segment 0 bases; nucleotides outside the gene matches: 1.

V gene TRBV30 combines with J gene TRBJ1-5, with D possibly TRBD1 on 5 matching bases. Germline values: CDR1 GTSNPN, CDR2 SVGIG (reference sequence). The CDR3 runs to 15 residues. V dropped 5 bases and J dropped 0 bases, with 14 bases sitting between them. CDR3 coding DNA: TGTGCCTGGGCCCCGGGACGGCTTAGCAATCAGCCCCAGCATTTT. Protein product: CAWAPGRLSNQPQHF.

This clone came up a few times. In nucleotides, the CDR3 is TGCGCCAGCAGCCAGGAAACTAGCGACTCCTACAATGAGCAGTTCTTC. Translating it yields CASSQETSDSYNEQFF. The chain has TRBV4-1 and TRBJ2-1; 7 positions match TRBD2. The CDR3 is 16 amino acids. CDR1 is MGHRA, CDR2 YSYEKL, per germline. V lost 3 bases, J lost 0 bases, and 5 bases stayed unmatched.

This clone was found a few times. V and J are TRBV14 and TRBJ2-3; D unclear. V was pared by 4 bases and J by 2 bases, with 10 bases between. Germline values: CDR1 SGHDN, CDR2 FVKESK. This CDR3 has 14 residues. The CDR3 coding sequence is TGTGCCAGCAGCCTCACGGATTTCACAGATACGCAGTATTTT. Its protein product is CASSLTDFTDTQYF.

There are a few counts of this clone. The genes are TRBV4-1 and TRBJ2-1; 11 positions match TRBD2. CDR3 length: 15 amino acids. Germline V gives CDR1 MGHRA, CDR2 YSYEKL. Germline trimming cut 5 bases from V and 6 bases from J; bases unmatched to any gene: 6. The CDR3 nucleotides read TGCGCCAGCAGCGCGACTAGCGGGGAGATCAATGAGCAGTTCTTC. Its translation is CASSATSGEINEQFF.

This clone appeared a few times. The J gene is TRBJ2-3, the V gene TRBV29-1, with D unresolved. The CDR3 totals 13 residues. Trimming stripped 5 bases from V and 0 bases from J, with 9 bases between. Germline CDR1 SQVTM, CDR2 ANQGSEA. The CDR3 protein is CSVNYLSTDTQYF. The CDR3 DNA reads as TGCAGCGTTAACTATCTTAGCACAGATACGCAGTATTTT.

The CDR3 spells CSVVTEDGRSYEQYF. The CDR3, as DNA: TGCAGCGTTGTAACAGAAGACGGACGCTCCTACGAGCAGTACTTC. The chain carries TRBV29-1 and TRBJ2-7; D unresolved. The CDR3 is made up of 15 amino acids. In germline, CDR1 is SQVTM, CDR2 ANQGSEA. V was clipped by 4 bases and J by 0 bases, with 16 bases between them.

This clone was picked up one time. The rearrangement uses TRBV5-6 and TRBJ1-2; D perhaps matches TRBD1 (5 bases). This CDR3 has 14 amino acids. The germline V gene has CDR1 SGHDT and CDR2 YYEEEE. The V end lost 7 bases, the J end lost 4 bases, and 17 bases lay between the germline ends. CDR3 loop: CASFISGGAYGYTF. The CDR3 DNA reads as TGTGCCAGCTTCATATCCGGAGGGGCCTATGGCTACACCTTC.

In DNA form, the CDR3 reads TGTGCCAGCAGTTTTATTACGGGAGGGATAAACCAAGAGACCCAGTACTTC. Residues: CASSFITGGINQETQYF. The rearrangement uses TRBV28 and TRBJ2-5; 8 nucleotides align to TRBD2. After removal of 3 bases from V and 0 bases from J, the junction contained 9 bases not matched to a gene. In germline, CDR1 is MDHEN, CDR2 SYDVKM. The CDR3 covers 17 residues.

The chain couples TRBV29-1 to TRBJ1-1; 7 bases agree with TRBD1. This CDR3 comprises 11 residues. Germline trimming cut 3 bases from V and 9 bases from J; bases unmatched to any gene: 4. Germline values: CDR1 SQVTM, CDR2 ANQGSEA. In nucleotides, the CDR3 is TGCAGCGTTGATAGGGACAGCAAAGCTTTCTTT. As protein: CSVDRDSKAFF.

This sequence joins TRBV4-1 and TRBJ1-3; TRBD1 matches 9 bases. J gave up 4 bases and V 3 bases, and 4 bases lay outside the gene matches. Germline CDR1 is MGHRA and CDR2 is YSYEKL. The CDR3 loop spans 15 amino acids. CDR3 coding DNA: TGCGCCAGCAGCCAGGGGACAGGGCCCGGAAACACCATATATTTT. Its protein is CASSQGTGPGNTIYF.

This clone was seen only a few times. This chain uses TRBV29-1 with TRBJ2-1, with a weak D call TRBD2 (6 bases). Germline-derived CDR1 and CDR2 are SQVTM and ANQGSEA. Deletions cut 3 bases from V and 5 bases from J, with 17 bases between. The length of the CDR3 is 15 residues. Here the CDR3 DNA reads TGCAGCGTTGAGGTCGTCCCAGCGGGCCACAATGAGCAGTTCTTC. The encoded protein is CSVEVVPAGHNEQFF.

V usage is TRBV5-1 and J usage is TRBJ2-5, with D tentatively TRBD2 (5 bases). Looked up from germline, CDR1 is SGHRS and CDR2 is YFSETQ. The CDR3 covers 11 residues. V lost 7 bases and J lost 4, with 8 bases in between. CDR3 sequence: CASHRGETQYF. CDR3 sequence (DNA): TGCGCCAGCCACCGGGGAGAGACCCAGTACTTC.

The chain carries TRBV30 and TRBJ2-1; TRBD1 or TRBD2 may be the D gene (5 bases each). There are 14 residues in the CDR3. Between the trimmed V and J ends, which lost 0 bases and 9 bases, there was a span of 15 bases. CDR1 is GTSNPN, CDR2 SVGIG, per germline (reference sequence). CDR3 sequence: CAWSVTGLLIEQFF. The CDR3 DNA reads as TGTGCCTGGAGTGTCACGGGGCTCCTAATTGAGCAGTTCTTC.

Only a few counts were recorded for this clone. The DNA for the CDR3 is TGCGCCAGCAGTTTTCCGGACAGTCAACAAGAGACCCAGTACTTC. Protein product: CASSFPDSQQETQYF. The chain uses TRBV23-1 and TRBJ2-5; tentatively, D is TRBD1 (6 bases). TRBV23-1 is an ORF; its function is uncertain. Trimming stripped 5 bases from V and 2 bases from J, with 15 bases between. The CDR3 totals 15 residues.

This clone was observed a handful of times. The chain joins TRBV29-1 to TRBJ2-1; 8 positions match TRBD2. This CDR3 comprises 13 residues. After removal of 2 bases from V and 6 bases from J, the junction contained 3 bases not matched to a gene. The V gene's germline CDR1 is SQVTM and CDR2 ANQGSEA. CDR3 residues: CSVEPTSGNEQFF. The CDR3 nucleotides read TGCAGCGTTGAACCCACTAGCGGCAATGAGCAGTTCTTC.

J is TRBJ1-1 and V is TRBV27, with 9 bases that match TRBD1. The CDR3 is 16 amino acids. J gave up 4 bases and V 5 bases, and 11 bases lay outside the gene matches. From germline, CDR1 is MNHEY and CDR2 SMNVEV (reference sequence). CDR3 residues: CASSPGTGRGPTEAFF. In nucleotides, the CDR3 is TGTGCCAGCAGTCCGGGGACAGGGCGGGGGCCCACTGAAGCTTTCTTT.

V and J are TRBV14 and TRBJ2-1, with unresolved D. This CDR3 has 12 residues. The germline V gene has CDR1 SGHDN and CDR2 FVKESK. Trimming stripped 5 bases from V and 5 bases from J, with 7 bases between. CDR3 loop: CASSFRNNEQFF. DNA for the CDR3: TGTGCCAGCAGCTTTAGAAACAATGAGCAGTTCTTC.

V usage is TRBV5-1 and J usage is TRBJ2-7, with 8 positions matching TRBD1. V lost 2 bases to trimming and J lost 2 bases; unmatched junction nucleotides: 6. The germline gives CDR1 SGHRS, CDR2 YFSETQ. The CDR3 consists of 15 residues. CDR3 nucleotide sequence: TGCGCCAGCAGCTTATGGACAGGGAGTCCCTACGAGCAGTACTTC. Translated: CASSLWTGSPYEQYF.

As for this clone: Other DNA variants within this sample encode the same CDR3. The rearrangement joins TRBV27 to TRBJ2-7, with TRBD1 matching over 10 bases. Germline V lookup: CDR1 MNHEY, CDR2 SMNVEV (reference sequence). Trimming cost V 4 bases and J 8 bases; bases outside gene matches: 5. The CDR3 is made up of 13 amino acids. CDR3 loop: CASSSGTGDKQYF. In DNA form, the CDR3 reads TGTGCCAGCAGTTCTGGGACAGGGGACAAGCAGTACTTC.

The V and J genes are TRBV2 and TRBJ2-3; D not certain. The CDR3 is 13 amino acids. The germline gives CDR1 SNHLY, CDR2 FYNNEI. The ends were cut back, 7 bases at V and 0 bases at J, with 8 bases in the middle. The DNA for the CDR3 is TGTGCCAGCAACCCGGAGAGCACAGATACGCAGTATTTT. Its translation: CASNPESTDTQYF.

This clone was seen more than once but under ten times. The V call is TRBV29-1, the J call TRBJ2-5; the match to TRBD1 covers 8 bases. Germline CDR1 SQVTM, CDR2 ANQGSEA. CDR3 length: 13 residues. The V gene end was trimmed by 6 bases and the J gene end by 11 bases; junction bases not matched to a gene: 14. CDR3 DNA sequence: TGCAGCGTCGAGATGGCAGGGGGCGGGGAGCAGTACTTC. Its translation is CSVEMAGGGEQYF.

This sequence joins TRBV29-1 and TRBJ1-4; 7 bases map to TRBD1. J gave up 8 bases and V 4 bases, and 10 bases lay outside the gene matches. Germline assignment: CDR1 SQVTM and CDR2 ANQGSEA. The CDR3 is 14 residues long. CDR3 region: CSVAYPGGGEKLFF. The DNA of the CDR3 is TGCAGCGTTGCGTACCCAGGGGGTGGGGAAAAACTGTTTTTT.

This chain joins TRBV4-3 and TRBJ1-1, with D possibly TRBD1 on 6 matching bases. CDR1 is LGHNA and CDR2 is YSLEER in the germline V gene. The CDR3 consists of 13 residues. Trimming took 4 bases from V and 1 from J, leaving 7 bases between them. CDR3 loop: CASSRDTNTEAFF. The DNA of the CDR3 is TGCGCCAGCAGCCGGGACACGAACACTGAAGCTTTCTTT.

The chain employs TRBV6-6 and TRBJ2-1; D ambiguous. This CDR3 contains 13 residues. Deletions cut 0 bases from V and 7 bases from J, with 7 bases between. Germline CDR1 and CDR2: MNHNY and SVGAGI (reference sequence). CDR3 protein: CASSYSKSNEQFF. DNA of the CDR3: TGTGCCAGCAGTTACTCGAAATCGAATGAGCAGTTCTTC.